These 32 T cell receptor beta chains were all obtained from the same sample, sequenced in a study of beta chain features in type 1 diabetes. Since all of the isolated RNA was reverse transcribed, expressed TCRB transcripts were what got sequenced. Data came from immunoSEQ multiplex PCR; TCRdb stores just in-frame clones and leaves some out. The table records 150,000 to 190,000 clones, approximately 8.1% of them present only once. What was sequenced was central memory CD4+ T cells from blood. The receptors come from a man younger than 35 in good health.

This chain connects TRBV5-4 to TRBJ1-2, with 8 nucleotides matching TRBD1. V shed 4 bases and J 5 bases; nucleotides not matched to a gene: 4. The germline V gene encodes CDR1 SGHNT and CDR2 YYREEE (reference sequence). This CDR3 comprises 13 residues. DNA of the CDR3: TGTGCCAGCAGCCCGGACAGGGCGTATGGCTACACCTTC. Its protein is CASSPDRAYGYTF.

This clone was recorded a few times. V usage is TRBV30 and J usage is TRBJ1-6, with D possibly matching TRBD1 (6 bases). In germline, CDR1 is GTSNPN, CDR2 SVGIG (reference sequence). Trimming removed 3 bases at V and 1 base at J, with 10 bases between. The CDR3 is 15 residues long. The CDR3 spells CAWSRGASYNSPLHF. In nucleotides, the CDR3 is TGTGCCTGGAGCCGGGGGGCGTCCTATAATTCACCCCTCCACTTT. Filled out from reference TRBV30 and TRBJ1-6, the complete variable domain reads SQTIHQWPATLVQPVGSPLSLECTVEGTSNPNLYWYRQAAGRGLQLLFYSVGIGQISSEVPQNLSASRPQDRQFILSSKKLLLSDSGFYLCAWSRGASYNSPLHFGNGTRLTVT.

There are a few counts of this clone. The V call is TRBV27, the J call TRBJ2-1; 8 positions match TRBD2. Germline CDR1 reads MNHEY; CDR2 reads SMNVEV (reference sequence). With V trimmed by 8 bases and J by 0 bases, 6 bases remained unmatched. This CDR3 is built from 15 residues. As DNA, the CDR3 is TGTGCCAGCCTCCAGCGGGGGAGCTCCTACAATGAGCAGTTCTTC. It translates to CASLQRGSSYNEQFF.

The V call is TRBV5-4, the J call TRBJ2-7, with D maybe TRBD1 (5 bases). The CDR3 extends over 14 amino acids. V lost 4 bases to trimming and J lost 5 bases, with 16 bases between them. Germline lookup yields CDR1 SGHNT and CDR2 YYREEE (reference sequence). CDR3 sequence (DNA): TGTGCCAGCAGCCCCTGGGCAGGGATCAACGAGCAGTACTTC. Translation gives CASSPWAGINEQYF.

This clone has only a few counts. This CDR3 is CASSLVGQARNIQYF. CDR3 nucleotide sequence: TGCGCCAGCAGCTTGGTAGGTCAGGCAAGGAACATTCAGTACTTC. This chain uses TRBV5-1 with TRBJ2-4; no clear D gene. The germline V gene has CDR1 SGHRS and CDR2 YFSETQ. Deletions cut 0 bases from V and 7 bases from J, with 14 bases between. The CDR3 loop spans 15 amino acids.

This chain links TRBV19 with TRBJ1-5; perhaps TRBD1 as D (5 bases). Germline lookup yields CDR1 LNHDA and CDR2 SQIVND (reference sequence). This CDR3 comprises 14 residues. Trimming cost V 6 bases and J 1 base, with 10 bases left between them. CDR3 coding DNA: TGTGCCAGTAGGCATACAGGAAGCAATCAGCCCCAGCATTTT. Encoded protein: CASRHTGSNQPQHF.

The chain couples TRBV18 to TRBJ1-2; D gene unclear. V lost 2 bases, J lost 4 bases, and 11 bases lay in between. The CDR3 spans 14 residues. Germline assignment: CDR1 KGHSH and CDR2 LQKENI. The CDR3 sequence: CASSPSRGAYGYTF. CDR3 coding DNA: TGTGCCAGCTCACCAAGTAGAGGAGCCTATGGCTACACCTTC. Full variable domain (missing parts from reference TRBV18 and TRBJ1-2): NAGVMQNPRHLVRRRGQEARLRCSPMKGHSHVYWYRQLPEEGLKFMVYLQKENIIDESGMPKERFSAEFPKEGPSILRIQQVVRGDSAAYFCASSPSRGAYGYTFGSGTRLTVV.

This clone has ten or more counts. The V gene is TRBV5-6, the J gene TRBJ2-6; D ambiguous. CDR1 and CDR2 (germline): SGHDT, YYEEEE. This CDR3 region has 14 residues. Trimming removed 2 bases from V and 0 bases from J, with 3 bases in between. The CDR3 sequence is CASSLLSGANVLTF. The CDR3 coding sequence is TGTGCCAGCAGCTTACTCTCTGGGGCCAACGTCCTGACTTTC. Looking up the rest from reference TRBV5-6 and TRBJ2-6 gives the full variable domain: DAGVTQSPTHLIKTRGQQVTLRCSPKSGHDTVSWYQQALGQGPQFIFQYYEEEERQRGNFPDRFSGHQFPNYSSELNVNALLLGDSALYLCASSLLSGANVLTFGAGSRLTVL.

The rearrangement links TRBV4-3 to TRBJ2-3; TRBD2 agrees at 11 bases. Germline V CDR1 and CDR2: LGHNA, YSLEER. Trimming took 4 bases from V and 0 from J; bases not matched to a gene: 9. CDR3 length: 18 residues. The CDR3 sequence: CASSLHVRTSGSTDTQYF. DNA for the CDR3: TGCGCCAGCAGCCTTCATGTGCGGACTAGCGGGAGCACAGATACGCAGTATTTT.

CDR3 loop: CASSQQQTGKQPQHF. CDR3 in DNA: TGTGCCAGCAGTCAACAACAAACAGGGAAACAGCCCCAGCATTTT. The rearrangement links TRBV27 to TRBJ1-5; maybe TRBD1 (6 bases). The CDR3 is 15 residues long. Trimming removed 5 bases from V and 7 bases from J, with 18 bases in between. Germline V gene lookup returns CDR1 MNHEY and CDR2 SMNVEV (reference sequence).

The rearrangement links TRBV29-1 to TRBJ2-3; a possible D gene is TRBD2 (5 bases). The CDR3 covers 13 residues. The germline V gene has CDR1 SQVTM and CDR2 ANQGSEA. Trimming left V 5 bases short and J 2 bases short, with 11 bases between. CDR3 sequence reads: CSVSRTLTDTQYF. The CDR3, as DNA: TGCAGCGTTAGTCGGACTCTCACAGATACGCAGTATTTT.

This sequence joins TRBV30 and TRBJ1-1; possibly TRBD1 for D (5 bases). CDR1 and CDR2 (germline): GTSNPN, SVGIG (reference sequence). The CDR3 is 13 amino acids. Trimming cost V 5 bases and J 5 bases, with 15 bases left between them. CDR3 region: CAWGKGGVTEAFF. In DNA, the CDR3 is TGTGCCTGGGGCAAAGGAGGGGTGACTGAAGCTTTCTTT.

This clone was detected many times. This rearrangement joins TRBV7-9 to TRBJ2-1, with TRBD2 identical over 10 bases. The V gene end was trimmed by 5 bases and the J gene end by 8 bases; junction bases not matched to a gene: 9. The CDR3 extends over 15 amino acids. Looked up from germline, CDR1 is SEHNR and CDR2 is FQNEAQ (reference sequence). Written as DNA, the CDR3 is TGTGCCAGCAGCCCGACCAGCGGGGGGGAGCATGAGCAGTTCTTC. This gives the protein CASSPTSGGEHEQFF.

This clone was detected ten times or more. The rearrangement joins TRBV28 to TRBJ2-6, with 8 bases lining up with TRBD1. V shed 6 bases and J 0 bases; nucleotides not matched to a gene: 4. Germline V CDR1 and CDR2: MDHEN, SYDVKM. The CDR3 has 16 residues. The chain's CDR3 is CASSKGQVSGANVLTF. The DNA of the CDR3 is TGTGCCAGCAGCAAGGGACAGGTCTCTGGGGCCAACGTCCTGACTTTC.

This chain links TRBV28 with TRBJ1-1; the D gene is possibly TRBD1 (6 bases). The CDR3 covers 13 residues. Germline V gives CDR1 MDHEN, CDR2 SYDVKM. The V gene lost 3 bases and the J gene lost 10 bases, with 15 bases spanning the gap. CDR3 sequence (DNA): TGTGCCAGCAGTTTGGGGGGGGCATCTCGAGCTTTCTTT. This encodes CASSLGGASRAFF. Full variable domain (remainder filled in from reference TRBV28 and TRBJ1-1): DVKVTQSSRYLVKRTGEKVFLECVQDMDHENMFWYRQDPGLGLRLIYFSYDVKMKEKGDIPEGYSVSREKKERFSLILESASTNQTSMYLCASSLGGASRAFFGQGTRLTVV.

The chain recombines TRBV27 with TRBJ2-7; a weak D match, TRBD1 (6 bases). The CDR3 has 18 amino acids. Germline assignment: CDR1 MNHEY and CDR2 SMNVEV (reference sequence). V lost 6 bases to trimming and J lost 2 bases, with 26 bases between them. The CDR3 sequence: CASRRQDFSTRRTYEQYF. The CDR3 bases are TGTGCCAGCAGAAGACAGGATTTTTCCACCAGGCGCACCTACGAGCAGTACTTC.

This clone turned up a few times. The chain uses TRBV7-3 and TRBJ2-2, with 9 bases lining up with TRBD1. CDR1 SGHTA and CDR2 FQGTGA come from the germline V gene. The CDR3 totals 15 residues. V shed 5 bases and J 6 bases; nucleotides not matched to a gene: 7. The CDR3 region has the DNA TGTGCCAGCAGCAGAGGACAGGGGAGTCCCGGGGAGCTGTTTTTT. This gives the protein CASSRGQGSPGELFF. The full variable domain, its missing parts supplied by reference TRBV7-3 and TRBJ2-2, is GAGVSQTPSNKVTEKGKYVELRCDPISGHTALYWYRQSLGQGPEFLIYFQGTGAADDSGLPNDRFFAVRPEGSVSTLKIQRTERGDSAVYLCASSRGQGSPGELFFGEGSRLTVL.

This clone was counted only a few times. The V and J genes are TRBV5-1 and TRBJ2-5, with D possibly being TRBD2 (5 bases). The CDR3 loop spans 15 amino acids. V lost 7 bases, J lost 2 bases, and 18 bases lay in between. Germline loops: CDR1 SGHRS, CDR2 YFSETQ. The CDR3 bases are TGCGCCAGCCGCGCAACGGGATGGCCACAAGAGACCCAGTACTTC. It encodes CASRATGWPQETQYF.

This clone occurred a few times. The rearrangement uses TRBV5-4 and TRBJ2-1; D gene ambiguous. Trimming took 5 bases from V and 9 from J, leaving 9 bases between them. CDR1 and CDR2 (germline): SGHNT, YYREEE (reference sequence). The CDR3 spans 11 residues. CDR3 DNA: TGTGCCAGCAGTGGGCTTTCTGAGCAGTTCTTC. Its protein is CASSGLSEQFF.

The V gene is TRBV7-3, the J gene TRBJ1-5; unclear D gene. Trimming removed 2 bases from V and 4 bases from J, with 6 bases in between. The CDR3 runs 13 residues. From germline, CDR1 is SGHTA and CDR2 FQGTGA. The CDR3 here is CASSLELNQPQHF. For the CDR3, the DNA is TGTGCCAGCAGCTTAGAGTTGAATCAGCCCCAGCATTTT.

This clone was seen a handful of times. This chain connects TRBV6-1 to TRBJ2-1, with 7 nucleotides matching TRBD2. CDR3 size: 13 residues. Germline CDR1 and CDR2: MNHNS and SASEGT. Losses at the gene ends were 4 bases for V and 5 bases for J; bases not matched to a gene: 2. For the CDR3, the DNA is TGTGCCAGCAGTGGGGAGGGGCACAATGAGCAGTTCTTC. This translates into CASSGEGHNEQFF.

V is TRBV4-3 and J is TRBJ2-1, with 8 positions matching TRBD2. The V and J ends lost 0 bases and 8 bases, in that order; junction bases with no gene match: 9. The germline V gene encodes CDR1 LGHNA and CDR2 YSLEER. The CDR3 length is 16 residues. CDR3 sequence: CASSQDWPGGHDEQFF. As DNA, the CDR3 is TGCGCCAGCAGCCAAGATTGGCCGGGGGGGCATGATGAGCAGTTCTTC.

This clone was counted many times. CDR3 region: CAWTQPQVSGANVLTF. DNA of the CDR3: TGTGCCTGGACCCAACCACAAGTCTCTGGGGCCAACGTCCTGACTTTC. V usage is TRBV30 and J usage is TRBJ2-6, with unresolved D. Germline assignment: CDR1 GTSNPN and CDR2 SVGIG (reference sequence). This CDR3 comprises 16 residues. V was clipped by 4 bases and J by 0 bases, with 13 bases between them.

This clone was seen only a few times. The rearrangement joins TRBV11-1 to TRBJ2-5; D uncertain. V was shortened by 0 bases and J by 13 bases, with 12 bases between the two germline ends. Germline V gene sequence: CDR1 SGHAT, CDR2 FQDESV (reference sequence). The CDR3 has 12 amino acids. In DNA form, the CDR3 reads TGTGCCAGCAGCTTAGCGAGGCTCCCTGTGTACTTC. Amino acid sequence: CASSLARLPVYF. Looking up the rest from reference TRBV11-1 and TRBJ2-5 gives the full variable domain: EAEVAQSPRYKITEKSQAVAFWCDPISGHATLYWYRQILGQGPELLVQFQDESVVDDSQLPKDRFSAERLKGVDSTLKIQPAELGDSAMYLCASSLARLPVYFGPGTRLLVL.

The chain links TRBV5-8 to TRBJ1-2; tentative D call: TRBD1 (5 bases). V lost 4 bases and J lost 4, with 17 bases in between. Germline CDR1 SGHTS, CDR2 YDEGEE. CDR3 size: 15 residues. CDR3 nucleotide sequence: TGTGCCAGCAGCACCAACACAGGCTTAGGCTATGGCTACACCTTC. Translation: CASSTNTGLGYGYTF. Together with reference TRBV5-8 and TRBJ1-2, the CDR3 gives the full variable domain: EAGVTQSPTHLIKTRGQQATLRCSPISGHTSVYWYQQALGLGLQFLLWYDEGEERNRGNFPPRFSGRQFPNYSSELNVNALELEDSALYLCASSTNTGLGYGYTFGSGTRLTVV.

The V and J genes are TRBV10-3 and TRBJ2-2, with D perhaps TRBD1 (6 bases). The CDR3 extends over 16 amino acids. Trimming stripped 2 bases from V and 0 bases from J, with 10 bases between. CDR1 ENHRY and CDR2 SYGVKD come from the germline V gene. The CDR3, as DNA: TGTGCCATCAGTGAGAGACAGGCTGCGAACACCGGGGAGCTGTTTTTT. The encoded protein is CAISERQAANTGELFF.

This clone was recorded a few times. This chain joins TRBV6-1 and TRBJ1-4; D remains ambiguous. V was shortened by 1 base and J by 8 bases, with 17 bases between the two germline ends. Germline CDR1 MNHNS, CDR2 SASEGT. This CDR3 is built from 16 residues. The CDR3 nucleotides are TGTGCCAGCAGTGAAGGGTCGCGAGGGTTTTCCGAAAAACTGTTTTTT. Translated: CASSEGSRGFSEKLFF.

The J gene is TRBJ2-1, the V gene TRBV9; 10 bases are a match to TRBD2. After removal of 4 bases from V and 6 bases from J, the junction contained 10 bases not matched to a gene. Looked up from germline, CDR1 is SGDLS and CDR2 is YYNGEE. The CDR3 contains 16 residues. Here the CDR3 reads CASSSALSGGANEQFF. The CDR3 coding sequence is TGTGCCAGCAGCTCCGCCTTGAGCGGGGGGGCCAATGAGCAGTTCTTC. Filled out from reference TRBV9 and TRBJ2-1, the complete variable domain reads DSGVTQTPKHLITATGQRVTLRCSPRSGDLSVYWYQQSLDQGLQFLIQYYNGEERAKGNILERFSAQQFPDLHSELNLSSLELGDSALYFCASSSALSGGANEQFFGPGTRLTVL.

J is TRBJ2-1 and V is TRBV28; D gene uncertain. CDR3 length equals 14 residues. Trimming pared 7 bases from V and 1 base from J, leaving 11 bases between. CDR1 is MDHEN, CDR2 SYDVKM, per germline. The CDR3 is CASILGPSYNEQFF. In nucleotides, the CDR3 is TGTGCCAGCATATTGGGCCCATCCTACAATGAGCAGTTCTTC.

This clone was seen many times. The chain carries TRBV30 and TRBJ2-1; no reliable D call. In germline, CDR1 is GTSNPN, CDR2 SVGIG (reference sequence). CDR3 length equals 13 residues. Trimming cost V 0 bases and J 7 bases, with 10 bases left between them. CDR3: CAWSVLTVNEQFF. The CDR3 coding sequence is TGTGCCTGGAGTGTACTAACCGTAAATGAGCAGTTCTTC.

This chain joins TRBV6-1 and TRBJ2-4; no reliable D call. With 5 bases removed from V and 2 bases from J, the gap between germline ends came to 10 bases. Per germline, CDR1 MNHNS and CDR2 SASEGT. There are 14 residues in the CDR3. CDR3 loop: CASSWSMTKNIQYF. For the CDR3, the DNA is TGTGCCAGCAGTTGGAGTATGACCAAAAACATTCAGTACTTC.

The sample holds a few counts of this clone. The CDR3 sequence: CASSPTRQTTEAFF. The CDR3 DNA follows: TGTGCCAGCAGCCCCACCAGACAGACTACTGAAGCTTTCTTT. The chain uses TRBV7-2 and TRBJ1-1, with D maybe TRBD1 (5 bases). The CDR3 has 14 residues. The germline CDR1 and CDR2 sequences are SGHTA and FQGNSA. Trimming took 5 bases from V and 5 from J, leaving 15 bases between them.